This is a list of T cell receptor beta chains from one sample in a study of response to subunit inactivated influenza vaccine. TCRdb redid the calling of the RT-PCR reads with MiXCR, one entry per CDR3 protein. The sample contains around 530,000 distinct CDR3 sequences, approximately 15% of which appear only once. The starting material was CD4+ T cells sorted from PBMCs, obtained less than 25 months after vaccination. All receptors come from a man aged 50 to 75 who received an inactivated influenza vaccine. CDR3s include the opening cysteine and the closing phenylalanine or tryptophan. The D gene is left open where the match is weak. The size field is filled for only some rows; it gives once, few, many or a size class.

V gene: TRBV20-1; J gene: TRBJ2-3; D gene: TRBD1; clone size: NA; CDR3 DNA: TGCAGTGCCAAAAGACAGGGTCCAGATACGCAGTATTTT; CDR3 protein: CSAKRQGPDTQYF
V gene: TRBV15; J gene: TRBJ2-7; D gene: NA; clone size: few; CDR3 DNA: TGTGCCACCAGCAGAGGGGGGTTGGTAGTTAAAAACTCCTACGAGCAGTACTTC; CDR3 protein: CATSRGGLVVKNSYEQYF
V gene: TRBV7-9; J gene: TRBJ2-3; D gene: NA; clone size: many; CDR3 DNA: TGTGCCAGCAGCTTAGCGCAAGGTCCTTCGTATTTT; CDR3 protein: CASSLAQGPSYF
V gene: TRBV10-3; J gene: TRBJ2-4; D gene: NA; clone size: few; CDR3 DNA: TGTGCCATCAGTGAGCACAGTTTAGCCAAAAACATTCAGTACTTC; CDR3 protein: CAISEHSLAKNIQYF
V gene: TRBV6-5; J gene: TRBJ2-2; D gene: NA; clone size: NA; CDR3 DNA: TGTGCCAGCAGTTATTTGTTCCGGAAAAACACCGGGGAGCTGTTTTTT; CDR3 protein: CASSYLFRKNTGELFF
V gene: TRBV12-3/TRBV12-4; J gene: TRBJ2-1; D gene: NA; clone size: NA; CDR3 DNA: TGTGCCAGCAGGTTGTCTCTCAATGAGCAGTTCTTC; CDR3 protein: CASRLSLNEQFF
V gene: TRBV20-1; J gene: TRBJ1-5; D gene: NA; clone size: NA; CDR3 DNA: TGCAGTGCTAGAGCCGCTTATAGCAATCAGCCCCAGCATTTT; CDR3 protein: CSARAAYSNQPQHF
V gene: TRBV7-9; J gene: TRBJ2-7; D gene: NA; clone size: NA; CDR3 DNA: TGTGCCAGCAGCTTCGGGGACGGCTCCTACGAGCAGTACTTC; CDR3 protein: CASSFGDGSYEQYF
V gene: TRBV27; J gene: TRBJ2-7; D gene: TRBD1; clone size: NA; CDR3 DNA: TGTGCCAGCAGCCCCGGTTTGGGACAGGTGGGGTACGAGCAGTACTTC; CDR3 protein: CASSPGLGQVGYEQYF
V gene: TRBV12-3/TRBV12-4; J gene: TRBJ2-2; D gene: TRBD1; clone size: NA; CDR3 DNA: TGTGCCAGCCAGCGACAGGGGGGTGTCGGGGAGCTGTTTTTT; CDR3 protein: CASQRQGGVGELFF
V gene: TRBV12-3/TRBV12-4; J gene: TRBJ2-7; D gene: NA; clone size: few; CDR3 DNA: TGTGCCAGCAGTGTTGGACGTTACGAGCAGTACTTC; CDR3 protein: CASSVGRYEQYF
V gene: TRBV20-1; J gene: TRBJ2-1; D gene: TRBD1; clone size: NA; CDR3 DNA: TGCAGTGCTAGAGGTGCGGACAGGGGGGGTAATGAGCAGTTCTTC; CDR3 protein: CSARGADRGGNEQFF
V gene: TRBV5-1; J gene: TRBJ1-3; D gene: NA; clone size: few; CDR3 DNA: TGCGCCAGCAGCTTCGACGCCAGCTCTGGAAACACCATATATTTT; CDR3 protein: CASSFDASSGNTIYF
V gene: TRBV11-2; J gene: TRBJ2-4; D gene: NA; clone size: NA; CDR3 DNA: TGTGCCAGCAGCCTCGCCCCTGGCCAGGGAAGCATTCAGTACTTC; CDR3 protein: CASSLAPGQGSIQYF
V gene: TRBV12-3/TRBV12-4; J gene: TRBJ2-1; D gene: TRBD1; clone size: NA; CDR3 DNA: TGTGCCAGCAGTACGAGGGACAGGCAGTTCTTC; CDR3 protein: CASSTRDRQFF
V gene: TRBV3-1; J gene: TRBJ2-1; D gene: NA; clone size: NA; CDR3 DNA: TGTGCCAGCAGGGACACCCGGGACAACAATGAGCAGTTCTTC; CDR3 protein: CASRDTRDNNEQFF
V gene: TRBV12-3/TRBV12-4; J gene: TRBJ2-1; D gene: TRBD1; clone size: few; CDR3 DNA: TGTGCCAGCAGTTTTATTGGGGACAGGATATTCTCCTACAATGAGCAGTTCTTC; CDR3 protein: CASSFIGDRIFSYNEQFF
V gene: TRBV20-1; J gene: TRBJ2-7; D gene: NA; clone size: many; CDR3 DNA: TGCAGTGCTAGAGGGACAACAGTTTACTACGAGCAGTACTTC; CDR3 protein: CSARGTTVYYEQYF
V gene: TRBV24-1; J gene: TRBJ2-7; D gene: TRBD1; clone size: few; CDR3 DNA: TGTGCCACCAGTGATTTGCCAGGGGGCGAGCAGTACTTC; CDR3 protein: CATSDLPGGEQYF
V gene: TRBV10-3; J gene: TRBJ1-5; D gene: NA; clone size: NA; CDR3 DNA: TGTGCCATCAGCGTCCGGGACACCAATCAGCCCCAGCATTTT; CDR3 protein: CAISVRDTNQPQHF
V gene: TRBV10-3; J gene: TRBJ2-5; D gene: NA; clone size: few; CDR3 DNA: TGTGCCATCAGCAGGGGGGTCCAGGAGACCCAGTACTTC; CDR3 protein: CAISRGVQETQYF
V gene: TRBV24-1; J gene: TRBJ2-1; D gene: NA; clone size: few; CDR3 DNA: TGTGCCACCAGCGAGGACAGCTCAAACAATGAGCAGTTCTTC; CDR3 protein: CATSEDSSNNEQFF
V gene: TRBV20-1; J gene: TRBJ2-7; D gene: NA; clone size: few; CDR3 DNA: TGCAGTGCTTCTAACAGGGCCCGCTACGAGCAGTACTTC; CDR3 protein: CSASNRARYEQYF
V gene: TRBV25-1; J gene: TRBJ2-7; D gene: NA; clone size: NA; CDR3 DNA: TGTGCCAGCAGCGAGGAGGGCAGGAGAGACTACGAGCAGTACTTC; CDR3 protein: CASSEEGRRDYEQYF
V gene: TRBV20-1; J gene: TRBJ2-5; D gene: NA; clone size: few; CDR3 DNA: TGCAGTGACACCATTCAAGAGACCCAGTACTTC; CDR3 protein: CSDTIQETQYF
V gene: TRBV11-2; J gene: TRBJ2-1; D gene: NA; clone size: few; CDR3 DNA: TGTGCCAGCAGCTTAGACCCGCTAGCTGTCGATGAGCAGTTCTTC; CDR3 protein: CASSLDPLAVDEQFF
V gene: TRBV6-4; J gene: TRBJ2-1; D gene: NA; clone size: few; CDR3 DNA: TGTGCCAGCAGTGTCATGGTGGGGGCCAATGAGCAGTTCTTC; CDR3 protein: CASSVMVGANEQFF
V gene: TRBV20-1; J gene: TRBJ1-1; D gene: NA; clone size: few; CDR3 DNA: TGCAGTGCTAATAGCATGTTTGAGCGCCGGGGAAACACTGAAGCTTTCTTT; CDR3 protein: CSANSMFERRGNTEAFF
V gene: TRBV12-3/TRBV12-4; J gene: TRBJ2-1; D gene: TRBD2; clone size: NA; CDR3 DNA: TGTGCCAGCAGTCGACCGGGACTAGCGCCGGAGCACGTTGAGCAGTTCTTC; CDR3 protein: CASSRPGLAPEHVEQFF
V gene: TRBV12-3/TRBV12-4; J gene: TRBJ1-6; D gene: TRBD1; clone size: NA; CDR3 DNA: TGTGCCAGCAAGCCCCCGGGACAGGGTGATTCACCCCTCCACTTT; CDR3 protein: CASKPPGQGDSPLHF
V gene: TRBV5-1; J gene: TRBJ2-3; D gene: NA; clone size: few; CDR3 DNA: TGCGCCAGCAGCTTGGGAGGGGTTAGCACAGATACGCAGTATTTT; CDR3 protein: CASSLGGVSTDTQYF
V gene: TRBV10-1; J gene: TRBJ2-2; D gene: NA; clone size: NA; CDR3 DNA: TGCGCCAGCAGATCGGACCTGAAGGCCGGGGAGCTGTTTTTT; CDR3 protein: CASRSDLKAGELFF
V gene: TRBV27; J gene: TRBJ1-1; D gene: NA; clone size: NA; CDR3 DNA: TGTGCCAGCAGTACTCAGGAATTGAACACTGAAGCTTTCTTT; CDR3 protein: CASSTQELNTEAFF
V gene: TRBV4-2; J gene: TRBJ1-5; D gene: NA; clone size: many; CDR3 DNA: TGTGCCAGCGGAAGGACAGTAAATCAGCCCCAGCATTTT; CDR3 protein: CASGRTVNQPQHF
V gene: TRBV12-3/TRBV12-4; J gene: TRBJ1-1; D gene: NA; clone size: NA; CDR3 DNA: TGTGCCAGCAGTAACCACCCCCAGAACACTGAAGCTTTCTTT; CDR3 protein: CASSNHPQNTEAFF